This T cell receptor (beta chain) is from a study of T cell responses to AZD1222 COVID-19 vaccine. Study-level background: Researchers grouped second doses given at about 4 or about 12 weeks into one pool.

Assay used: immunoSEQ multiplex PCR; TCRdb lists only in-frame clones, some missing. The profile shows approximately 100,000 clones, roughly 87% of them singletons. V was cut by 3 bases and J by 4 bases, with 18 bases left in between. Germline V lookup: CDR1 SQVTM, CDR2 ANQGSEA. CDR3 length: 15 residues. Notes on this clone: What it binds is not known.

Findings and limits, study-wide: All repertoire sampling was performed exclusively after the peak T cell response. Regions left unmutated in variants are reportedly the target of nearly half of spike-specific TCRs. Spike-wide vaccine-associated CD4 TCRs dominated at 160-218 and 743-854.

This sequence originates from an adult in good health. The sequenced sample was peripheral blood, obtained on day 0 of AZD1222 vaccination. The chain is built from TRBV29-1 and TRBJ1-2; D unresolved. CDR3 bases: TGCAGCGTTGAGGGGTGGACCCCCCTGGGCTATGGCTACACCTTC. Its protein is CSVEGWTPLGYGYTF.